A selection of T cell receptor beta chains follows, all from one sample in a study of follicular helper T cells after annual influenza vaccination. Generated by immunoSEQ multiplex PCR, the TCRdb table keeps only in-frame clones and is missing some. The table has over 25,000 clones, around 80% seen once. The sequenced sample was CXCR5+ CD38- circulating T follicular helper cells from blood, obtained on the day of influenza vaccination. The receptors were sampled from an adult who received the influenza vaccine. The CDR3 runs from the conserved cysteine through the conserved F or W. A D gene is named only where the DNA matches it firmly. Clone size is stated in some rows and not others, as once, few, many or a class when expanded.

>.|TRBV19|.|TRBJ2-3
TGTGCCAGTAGCCCTGACTCCCGGATCACAGATACGCAGTATTTT
CASSPDSRITDTQYF
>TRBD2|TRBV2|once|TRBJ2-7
TGTGCCAGCAGTGTTGTGGCTAGCGGGGGCCTCCGGGAGCAGTACTTC
CASSVVASGGLREQYF
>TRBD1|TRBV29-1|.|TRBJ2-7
TGCAGCGTTTCCCGGGGAGGACAGGGGGCGTCCTACGAGCAGTACTTC
CSVSRGGQGASYEQYF
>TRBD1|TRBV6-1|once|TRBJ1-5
TGTGCCAGCTCTCGTTCAGGGGGTAGTCAGCCCCAGCATTTT
CASSRSGGSQPQHF
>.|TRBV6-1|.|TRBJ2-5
TGTGCCAGCAGCTCAGGTTCCGGGACCCAGTACTTC
CASSSGSGTQYF
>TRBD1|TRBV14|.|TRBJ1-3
TGTGCCAGCAGCCTCGGAGGGGGCCCATTGGACACCATATATTTT
CASSLGGGPLDTIYF
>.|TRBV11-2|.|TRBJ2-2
TGTGCCAGCAGCTTAGATCCGGCAGGGCTCACCGGGGAGCTGTTTTTT
CASSLDPAGLTGELFF
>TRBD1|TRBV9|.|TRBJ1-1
TGTGCCAGCAGCCCAGGGGGGAACACTGAAGCTTTCTTT
CASSPGGNTEAFF
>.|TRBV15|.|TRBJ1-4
TGTGCCACCAGCAGAGGAGGGTTGACTAATGAAAAACTGTTTTTT
CATSRGGLTNEKLFF
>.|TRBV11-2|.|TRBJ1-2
TGTGCCAGCAGTCGAGCCGGGGGAAACTATGGCTACACCTTC
CASSRAGGNYGYTF
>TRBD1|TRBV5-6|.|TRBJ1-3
TGTGCCAGCAGTAGACAGGGGGCAAGAAACACCATATATTTT
CASSRQGARNTIYF
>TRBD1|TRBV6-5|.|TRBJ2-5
TGTGCCAGCAGTTCTCGGACAGGGGGCACGTCAGAGACCCAGTACTTC
CASSSRTGGTSETQYF
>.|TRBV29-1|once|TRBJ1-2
TGCAGCGTTGAAGAGGGGGGGCTCCGGCTCTTC
CSVEEGGLRLF
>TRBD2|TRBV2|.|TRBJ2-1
TGTGCCAGCAAAAGAGCGGGGGACAATGAGCAGTTCTTC
CASKRAGDNEQFF
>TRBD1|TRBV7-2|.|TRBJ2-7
TGTGCCAGCAGCTTGGGGACAGGGGGTTCCTCCTACGAGCAGTACTTC
CASSLGTGGSSYEQYF
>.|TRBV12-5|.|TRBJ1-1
TGTGCTAGTGGCCTCCCCGGTCGGGGGACTGAAGCTTTCTTT
CASGLPGRGTEAFF
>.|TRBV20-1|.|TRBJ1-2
TGCAGCCGGACAGAAAACTATGGCTACACCTTC
CSRTENYGYTF
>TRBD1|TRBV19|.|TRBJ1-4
TGTGCCAGTAGTATAGCTTCAAGACAGGGCCCTAATGAAAAACTGTTTTTT
CASSIASRQGPNEKLFF
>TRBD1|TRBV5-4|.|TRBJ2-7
TGTGCCAGCAGCTGGGATAGGGGACAGGGGAACGAGCAGTACTTC
CASSWDRGQGNEQYF
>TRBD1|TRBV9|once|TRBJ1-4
TGTGCCAGCAGCGTCCGGGACAGCGGACAAAAACTGTTTTTT
CASSVRDSGQKLFF
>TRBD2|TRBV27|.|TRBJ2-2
TGTGCCAGCAGTGCTGGCGGGAGAGGCACCGGGGAGCTGTTTTTT
CASSAGGRGTGELFF
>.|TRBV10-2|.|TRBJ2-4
TGCGCCAGCAGTGTTATGGACCGAGGGGGCATTCAGTACTTC
CASSVMDRGGIQYF
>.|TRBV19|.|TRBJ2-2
TGTGCCAGTAGTGAGACTAGTTACACCGGGGAGCTGTTTTTT
CASSETSYTGELFF
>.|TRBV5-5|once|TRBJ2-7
TGTGCCAGCAGCTTGGCCCCGGGGGAGGCTCTCGAGCAGTACTTC
CASSLAPGEALEQYF
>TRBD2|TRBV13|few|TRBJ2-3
TGTGCCAGCAGCTTAAGGGAAGCGGGAATTGGTACGCAGTATTTT
CASSLREAGIGTQYF
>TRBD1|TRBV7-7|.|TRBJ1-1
TGTGCTAGCAGCTCGGACAGGGGCACTGAAGCTTTCTTT
CASSSDRGTEAFF
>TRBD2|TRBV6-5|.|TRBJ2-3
TGTGCCAGCAGTTACCGGACTAGCGGGGGCACAGATACGCAGTATTTT
CASSYRTSGGTDTQYF
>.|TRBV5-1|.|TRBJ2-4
TGCGCCAGCGGCAAAGAAAGTCAGGGGAACATTCAGTACTTC
CASGKESQGNIQYF
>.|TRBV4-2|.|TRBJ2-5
TGTGCCAGCAGCCAAGATCTGGGGGGATGGGACCAAGAGACCCAGTACTTC
CASSQDLGGWDQETQYF
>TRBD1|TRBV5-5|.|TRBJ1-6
TGTGCCAGCAGCGCGGACAGGGGAAATTCACCCCTCCACTTT
CASSADRGNSPLHF
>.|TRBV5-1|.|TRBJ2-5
TGCGCCAGCAGCTTGTCAGGGTCGGCGCAAGAGACCCAGTACTTC
CASSLSGSAQETQYF
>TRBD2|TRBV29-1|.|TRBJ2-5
TGCAGCGTTGAGCCCCGGGAAATGAGCGGGAGTATCCAGTACTTC
CSVEPREMSGSIQYF
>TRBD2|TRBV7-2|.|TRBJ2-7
TGTGCCAGCAGCTTAGATCCGGGACTAGCGGGAGTTAGGGAGCAGTACTTC
CASSLDPGLAGVREQYF
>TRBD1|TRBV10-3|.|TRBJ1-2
TGTGCCATCAGCCCTCAGGGGGCGCCGGGCTACACCTTC
CAISPQGAPGYTF
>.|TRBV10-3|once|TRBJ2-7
TGTGCCATCAGTGAAAGGAGTGACTACGAGCAGTACTTC
CAISERSDYEQYF
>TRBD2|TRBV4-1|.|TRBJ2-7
TGCGCCAGCAGCCAAGATCGGAGCGGGGGTTCCTACGAGCAGTACTTC
CASSQDRSGGSYEQYF
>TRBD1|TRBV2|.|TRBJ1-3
TGTGCCACCCGACAGGGCTTCTCTGGAAACACCATATATTTT
CATRQGFSGNTIYF
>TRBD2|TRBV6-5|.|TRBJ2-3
TGTGCCAGCAGTTACTCCCCTAGCGGGAGCGCAGATACGCAGTATTTT
CASSYSPSGSADTQYF
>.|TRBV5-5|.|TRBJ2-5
TGTGCCAGCAGCTTGGGACAGGCGAAAGAGACCCAGTACTTC
CASSLGQAKETQYF
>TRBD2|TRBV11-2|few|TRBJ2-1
TGTGCCAGCAGCCCCCCGGGACTAGGTTCTGGGGAGCAGTTCTTC
CASSPPGLGSGEQFF
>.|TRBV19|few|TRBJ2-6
TGTGCCAGTAGTACACTAGGGAGGAGCTCTGGGGCCAACGTCCTGACTTTC
CASSTLGRSSGANVLTF
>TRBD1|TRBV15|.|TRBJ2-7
TGTGCCACCAGCAGAGATCTCGGGACAGCTCTGAGAACCTACGAGCAGTACTTC
CATSRDLGTALRTYEQYF
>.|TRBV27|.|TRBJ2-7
TGTGCCAGCAGTTTACGGGGAAGTAGCTCCTACGAGCAGTACTTC
CASSLRGSSSYEQYF
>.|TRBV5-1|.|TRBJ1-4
TGCGCCAGCAGCTTGGACAACCCTTCAACTAATGAAAAACTGTTTTTT
CASSLDNPSTNEKLFF
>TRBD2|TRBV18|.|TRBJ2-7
TGTGCCAGCTCAGGGACTAGCGGGGGGGCCTACGAGCAGTACTTC
CASSGTSGGAYEQYF
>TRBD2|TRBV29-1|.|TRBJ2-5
TGCAGCGTTGTCTCGGGGGGTCACGAGACCCAGTACTTC
CSVVSGGHETQYF
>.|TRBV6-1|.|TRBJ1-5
TGTGCCAGCAGTGAAGGGGCTCAGCCCCAGCATTTT
CASSEGAQPQHF
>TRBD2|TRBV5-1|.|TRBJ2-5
TGCGCCAGCAGCTCAAGACCGGCGACTAGCGGCAACCAAGAGACCCAGTACTTC
CASSSRPATSGNQETQYF
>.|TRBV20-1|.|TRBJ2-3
TGCAGTGCTACCCAAGATACGCAGTATTTT
CSATQDTQYF
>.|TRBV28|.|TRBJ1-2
TGTGCCAGCAGTATCGTCGGGGCTAACTATGGCTACACCTTC
CASSIVGANYGYTF
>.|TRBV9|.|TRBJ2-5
TGTGCCAGCACCGACAGCTGGGGAGAGACCCAGTACTTC
CASTDSWGETQYF
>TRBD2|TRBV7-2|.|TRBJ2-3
TGTGCCAGCCTTACCCCGCCGGGACTAGCGGGACCAGATACGCAGTATTTT
CASLTPPGLAGPDTQYF
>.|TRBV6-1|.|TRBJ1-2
TGTGCCAGCAGTCCGACAGCGATTGTTAACTATGGCTACACCTTC
CASSPTAIVNYGYTF
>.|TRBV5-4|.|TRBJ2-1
TGTGCCAGCAGCTTGAGTGGTGCCCGAGGAGGGGAGCAGTTCTTC
CASSLSGARGGEQFF